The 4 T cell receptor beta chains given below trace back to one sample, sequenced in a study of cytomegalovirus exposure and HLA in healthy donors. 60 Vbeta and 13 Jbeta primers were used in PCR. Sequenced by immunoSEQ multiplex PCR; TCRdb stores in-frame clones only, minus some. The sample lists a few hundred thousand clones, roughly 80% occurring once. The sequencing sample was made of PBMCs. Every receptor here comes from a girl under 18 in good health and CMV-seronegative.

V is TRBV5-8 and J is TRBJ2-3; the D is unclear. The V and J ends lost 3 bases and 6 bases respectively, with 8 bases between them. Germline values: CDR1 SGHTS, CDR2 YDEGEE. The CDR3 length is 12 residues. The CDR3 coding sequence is TGTGCCAGCAGCTCCAGATTGGATACGCAGTATTTT. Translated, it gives CASSSRLDTQYF. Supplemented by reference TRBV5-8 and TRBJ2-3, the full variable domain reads EAGVTQSPTHLIKTRGQQATLRCSPISGHTSVYWYQQALGLGLQFLLWYDEGEERNRGNFPPRFSGRQFPNYSSELNVNALELEDSALYLCASSSRLDTQYFGPGTRLTVL.

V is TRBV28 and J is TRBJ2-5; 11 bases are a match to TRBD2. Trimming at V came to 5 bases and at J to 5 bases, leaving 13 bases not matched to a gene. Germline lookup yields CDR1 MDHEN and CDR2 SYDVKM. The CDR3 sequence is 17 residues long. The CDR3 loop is CASSLFSGRAERETQYF. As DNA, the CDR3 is TGTGCCAGCAGTCTTTTTAGCGGGAGGGCCGAGCGGGAGACCCAGTACTTC.

The CDR3 protein is CASRYKNIQYF. For the CDR3, the DNA is TGTGCCAGCAGGTACAAAAACATTCAGTACTTC. The genes are TRBV2 and TRBJ2-4; no clear D gene. Trimming took 6 bases from V and 3 from J, leaving 3 bases between them. Germline V gene lookup returns CDR1 SNHLY and CDR2 FYNNEI. The CDR3 is 11 residues long.

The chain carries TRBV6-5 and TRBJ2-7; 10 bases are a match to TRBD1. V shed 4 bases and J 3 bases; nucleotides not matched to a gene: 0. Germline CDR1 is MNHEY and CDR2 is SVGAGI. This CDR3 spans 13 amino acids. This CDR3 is CASSWTGGYEQYF. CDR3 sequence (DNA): TGTGCCAGCAGTTGGACAGGGGGCTACGAGCAGTACTTC.